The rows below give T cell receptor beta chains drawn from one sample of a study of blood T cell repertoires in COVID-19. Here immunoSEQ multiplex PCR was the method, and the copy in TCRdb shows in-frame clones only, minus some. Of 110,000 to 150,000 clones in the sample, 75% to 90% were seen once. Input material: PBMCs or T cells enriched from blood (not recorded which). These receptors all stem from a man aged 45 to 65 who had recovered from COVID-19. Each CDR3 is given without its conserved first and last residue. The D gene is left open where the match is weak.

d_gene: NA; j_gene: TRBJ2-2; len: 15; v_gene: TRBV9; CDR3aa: ASSVAGGRNGPGELF
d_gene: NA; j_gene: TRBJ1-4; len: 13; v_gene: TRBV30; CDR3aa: AWTGNSKWDEKLF
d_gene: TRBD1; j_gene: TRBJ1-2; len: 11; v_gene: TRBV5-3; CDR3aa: ARSPQGAWGYT
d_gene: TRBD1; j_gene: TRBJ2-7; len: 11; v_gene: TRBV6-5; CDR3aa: ASSWGQTYEQY
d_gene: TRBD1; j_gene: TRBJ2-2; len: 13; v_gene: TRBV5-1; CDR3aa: ASSLARGRGGELF
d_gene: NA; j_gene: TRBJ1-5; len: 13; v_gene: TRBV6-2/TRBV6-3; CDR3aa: ASSQHGSPDRPQH
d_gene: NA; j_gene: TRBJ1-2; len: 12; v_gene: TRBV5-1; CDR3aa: ASSLGGLSYGYT
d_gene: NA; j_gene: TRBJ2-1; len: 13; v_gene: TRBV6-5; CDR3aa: ASSPYGRGGNEQF
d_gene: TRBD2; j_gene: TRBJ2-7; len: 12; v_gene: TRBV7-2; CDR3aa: ASSSGSGRIEQY
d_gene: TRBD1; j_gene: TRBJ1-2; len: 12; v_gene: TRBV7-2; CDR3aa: ASSPTGRSYGYT